A single sample is the source of the 13 T cell receptor beta chains below, sequenced in a study of cytomegalovirus exposure and HLA in healthy donors. 13 Jbeta primers and 60 Vbeta primers were used for the PCR. The method was immunoSEQ multiplex PCR; TCRdb's version includes in-frame clones alone and lacks a portion of them. This sample carries fewer than 95,000 clones, under 80% of them seen once, and the ten largest clones take 5% to 6.5%. Material for sequencing was PBMCs. The source is a woman aged 25-40 years in good health and CMV-seronegative.

This clone was counted only a few times. The J gene is TRBJ1-4, the V gene TRBV5-1; 8 bases match TRBD1. J gave up 4 bases and V 7 bases, and 3 bases lay outside the gene matches. From germline, CDR1 is SGHRS and CDR2 YFSETQ. The CDR3 contains 13 residues. The CDR3 DNA is TGCGCCAGCGGGGGACAGGATAATGAAAAACTGTTTTTT. Protein sequence: CASGGQDNEKLFF. Full variable domain (rest looked up from reference TRBV5-1 and TRBJ1-4): KAGVTQTPRYLIKTRGQQVTLSCSPISGHRSVSWYQQTPGQGLQFLFEYFSETQRNKGNFPGRFSGRQFSNSRSEMNVSTLELGDSALYLCASGGQDNEKLFFGSGTQLSVL.

V gene TRBV6-1 combines with J gene TRBJ2-7; D call uncertain. The ends were cut back, 1 base at V and 0 bases at J, with 10 bases in the middle. CDR3 size: 15 residues. In germline, CDR1 is MNHNS, CDR2 SASEGT. The chain's CDR3 is CASSEGNYRSYEQYF. The CDR3 DNA follows: TGTGCCAGCAGTGAAGGAAACTACCGCTCCTACGAGCAGTACTTC.

J is TRBJ1-5 and V is TRBV28; D ambiguous. Trimming removed 4 bases at V and 4 bases at J, with 20 bases between. The germline V gene encodes CDR1 MDHEN and CDR2 SYDVKM. This CDR3 has 17 residues. The CDR3 is CASSYPGEGVINQPQHF. In DNA form, the CDR3 reads TGTGCCAGCAGTTACCCCGGGGAAGGAGTTATAAATCAGCCCCAGCATTTT.

The genes are TRBV5-1 and TRBJ2-1; D might be TRBD1 (7 bases). Germline V gene data show CDR1 as SGHRS and CDR2 as YFSETQ. Trimming took off 4 bases at V and 6 bases at J, with 11 bases between the two ends. CDR3 length: 13 amino acids. CDR3: CASSRQGGNEQFF. The CDR3 DNA reads as TGCGCCAGCAGCAGGCAGGGGGGCAATGAGCAGTTCTTC. Filled out from reference TRBV5-1 and TRBJ2-1, the complete variable domain reads KAGVTQTPRYLIKTRGQQVTLSCSPISGHRSVSWYQQTPGQGLQFLFEYFSETQRNKGNFPGRFSGRQFSNSRSEMNVSTLELGDSALYLCASSRQGGNEQFFGPGTRLTVL.

This chain joins TRBV28 and TRBJ2-7, with a tentative D call TRBD2 (5 bases). Deletions cut 6 bases from V and 4 bases from J, with 13 bases between. CDR3 length: 13 residues. Looked up from germline, CDR1 is MDHEN and CDR2 is SYDVKM. CDR3: CASRTPGKYEQYF. CDR3 in DNA: TGTGCCAGCAGAACCCCCGGGAAGTACGAGCAGTACTTC.

V and J are TRBV4-1 and TRBJ1-3; perhaps TRBD1 as D (5 bases). Per the germline V gene, CDR1 is MGHRA and CDR2 is YSYEKL. There are 16 residues in the CDR3. V dropped 4 bases and J dropped 2 bases, with 15 bases sitting between them. CDR3 in amino acids: CASSPRGRAAGNTIYF. As DNA, the CDR3 is TGCGCCAGCAGCCCTAGGGGCAGGGCGGCTGGAAACACCATATATTTT.

This clone was picked up a small number of times. This chain connects TRBV10-3 to TRBJ2-3; 8 bases line up with TRBD1. The ends lost 4 bases at V and 2 bases at J; junction bases unmatched: 5. Germline V gene lookup returns CDR1 ENHRY and CDR2 SYGVKD. The CDR3 runs to 15 residues. CDR3 nucleotides: TGTGCCATCAGTGGCACAGGGGGATACACAGATACGCAGTATTTT. This translates into CAISGTGGYTDTQYF.

This chain connects TRBV7-3 to TRBJ2-7; 11 bases are a match to TRBD2. This CDR3 contains 20 residues. With V trimmed by 7 bases and J by 3 bases, 23 bases remained unmatched. Looked up from germline, CDR1 is SGHTA and CDR2 is FQGTGA. The DNA for the CDR3 is TGTGCCAGCATCGACTCGGCCATAGCGGGAGGGCCCCTATACGTCTACGAGCAGTACTTC. Translation gives CASIDSAIAGGPLYVYEQYF.

Written as DNA, the CDR3 is TGCACCAGCAGCCCGGGGACTAGCGGGAACCCAGATACGCAGTATTTT. This encodes CTSSPGTSGNPDTQYF. The chain carries TRBV1 and TRBJ2-3; the D segment call TRBD2 is taken from the table without a DNA check. TRBV1 is assigned pseudogene status. The CDR3 has 16 residues.

The rearrangement uses TRBV5-1 and TRBJ1-2; 7 bases are a match to TRBD1. The CDR3 is made up of 14 amino acids. The V gene's germline CDR1 is SGHRS and CDR2 YFSETQ. After removal of 6 bases from V and 2 bases from J, the junction contained 7 bases not matched to a gene. CDR3 sequence: CASTRDSLNYGYTF. Written as DNA, the CDR3 is TGCGCCAGCACAAGGGACAGTCTCAACTATGGCTACACCTTC.

This clone was seen just once. The gene calls are TRBV4-3 and TRBJ2-3; tentatively, D is TRBD1 (5 bases). This CDR3 is built from 15 residues. CDR1 is LGHNA, CDR2 YSLEER, per germline. V lost 2 bases, J lost 5 bases, and 14 bases lay in between. The CDR3 sequence: CASSQTGSFGDTQYF. The CDR3 DNA reads as TGCGCCAGCAGCCAAACAGGAAGTTTTGGAGATACGCAGTATTTT.

This chain links TRBV28 with TRBJ2-3, with D perhaps matching TRBD2 (5 bases). The CDR3 extends over 16 amino acids. In germline, CDR1 is MDHEN, CDR2 SYDVKM. The ends were cut back, 7 bases at V and 0 bases at J, with 17 bases in the middle. Written as DNA, the CDR3 is TGTGCCAGCACCAAAGAAGTAGCGAGGAGCACAGATACGCAGTATTTT. Protein sequence: CASTKEVARSTDTQYF.

This chain connects TRBV2 to TRBJ1-6; 9 bases are a match to TRBD1. J was trimmed by 9 bases and V by 6 bases; bases with no gene match: 9. Germline assignment: CDR1 SNHLY and CDR2 FYNNEI. This CDR3 comprises 15 residues. CDR3 protein: CASREQGARGSPLHF. The CDR3 bases are TGTGCCAGCAGGGAACAGGGGGCAAGGGGTTCACCCCTCCACTTT.